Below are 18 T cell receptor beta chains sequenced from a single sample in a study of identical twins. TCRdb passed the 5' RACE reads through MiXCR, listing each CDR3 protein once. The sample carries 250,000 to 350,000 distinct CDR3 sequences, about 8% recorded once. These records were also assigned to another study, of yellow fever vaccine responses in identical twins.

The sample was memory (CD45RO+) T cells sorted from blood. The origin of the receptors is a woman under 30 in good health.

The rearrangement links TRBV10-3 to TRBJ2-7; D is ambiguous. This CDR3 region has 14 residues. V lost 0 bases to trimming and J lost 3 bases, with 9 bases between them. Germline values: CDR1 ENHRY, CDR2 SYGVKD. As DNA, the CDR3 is TGTGCCATCAGTGAGTCGACGGACCTCTACGAGCAGTACTTC. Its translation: CAISESTDLYEQYF.

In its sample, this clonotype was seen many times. CDR3 DNA: TGCAGCGCTGCCCCTAGCACAGATACGCAGTATTTT. Translated: CSAAPSTDTQYF. The rearrangement uses TRBV29-1 and TRBJ2-3, with D unclear. Germline lookup yields CDR1 SQVTM and CDR2 ANQGSEA. The CDR3 is made up of 12 amino acids. V lost 7 bases to trimming and J lost 0 bases, with 8 bases between them.

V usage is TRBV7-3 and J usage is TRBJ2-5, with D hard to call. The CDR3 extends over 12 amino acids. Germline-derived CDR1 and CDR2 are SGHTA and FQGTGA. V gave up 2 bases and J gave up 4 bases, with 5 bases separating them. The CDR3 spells CASSLDSETQYF. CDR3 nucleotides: TGTGCCAGCAGCTTAGATTCAGAGACCCAGTACTTC.

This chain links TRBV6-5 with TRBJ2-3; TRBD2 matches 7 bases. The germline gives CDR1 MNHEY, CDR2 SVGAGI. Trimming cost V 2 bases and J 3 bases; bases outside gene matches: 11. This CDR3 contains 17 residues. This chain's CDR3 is CASSYGASGRGTDTQYF. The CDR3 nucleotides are TGTGCCAGCAGTTACGGAGCTAGCGGAAGGGGTACAGATACGCAGTATTTT.

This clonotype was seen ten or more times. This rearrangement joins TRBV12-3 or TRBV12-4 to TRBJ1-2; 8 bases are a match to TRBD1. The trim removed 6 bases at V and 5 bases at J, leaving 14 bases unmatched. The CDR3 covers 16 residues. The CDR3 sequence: CASSPRADRVLYGYTF. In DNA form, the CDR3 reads TGTGCCAGCAGCCCCCGGGCGGACAGGGTGTTGTATGGCTACACCTTC.

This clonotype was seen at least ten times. The CDR3 coding sequence is TGCGCCAGCAGCCCCTCGCAGGGGAGCAATCAGCCCCAGCATTTT. Its protein is CASSPSQGSNQPQHF. This chain connects TRBV4-1 to TRBJ1-5; D is perhaps TRBD1 (6 bases). The CDR3 contains 15 residues. Germline loops: CDR1 MGHRA, CDR2 YSYEKL. V was cut by 4 bases and J by 1 base, with 11 bases left in between.

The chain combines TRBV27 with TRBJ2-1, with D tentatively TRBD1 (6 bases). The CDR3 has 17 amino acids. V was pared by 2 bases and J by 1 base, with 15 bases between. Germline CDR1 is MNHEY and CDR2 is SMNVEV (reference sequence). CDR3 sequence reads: CASSLGGGPTSYNEQFF. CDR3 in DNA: TGTGCCAGCAGTTTAGGGGGCGGTCCTACATCCTACAATGAGCAGTTCTTC.

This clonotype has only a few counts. DNA of the CDR3: TGTGCCAGTAGTATTGACAGGGCCTACGAGCAGTACTTC. It yields the protein CASSIDRAYEQYF. The V gene is TRBV19, the J gene TRBJ2-7; 7 bases fit TRBD1. The junction had 1 base not matched to a gene; V was cut back by 3 bases and J by 2 bases. Germline values: CDR1 LNHDA, CDR2 SQIVND (reference sequence). The CDR3 is made up of 13 amino acids.

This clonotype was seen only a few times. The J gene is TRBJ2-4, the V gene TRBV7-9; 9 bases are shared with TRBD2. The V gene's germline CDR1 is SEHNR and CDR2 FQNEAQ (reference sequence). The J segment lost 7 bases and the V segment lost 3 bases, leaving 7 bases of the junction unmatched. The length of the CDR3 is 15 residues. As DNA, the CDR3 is TGTGCCAGCAGCTTCACCGTGGCGGGGGGGAACATTCAGTACTTC. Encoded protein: CASSFTVAGGNIQYF.

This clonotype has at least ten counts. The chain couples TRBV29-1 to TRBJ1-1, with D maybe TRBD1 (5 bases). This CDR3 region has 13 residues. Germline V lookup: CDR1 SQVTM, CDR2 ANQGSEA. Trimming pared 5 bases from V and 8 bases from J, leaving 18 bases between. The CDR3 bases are TGCAGCGTTAGCTCGGGTGGGGGACTGGAAGCTTTCTTT. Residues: CSVSSGGGLEAFF.

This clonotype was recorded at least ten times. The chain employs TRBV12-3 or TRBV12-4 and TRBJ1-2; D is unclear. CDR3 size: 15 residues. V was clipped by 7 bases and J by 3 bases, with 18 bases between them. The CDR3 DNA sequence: TGTGCCAGCAAGCCGGACGGAACGATTTACTATGGCTACACCTTC. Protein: CASKPDGTIYYGYTF.

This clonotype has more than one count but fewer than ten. CDR3 sequence: CASSIGAGINTGELFF. The DNA of the CDR3 is TGTGCCAGTAGTATAGGGGCAGGAATAAACACCGGGGAGCTGTTTTTT. The chain combines TRBV19 with TRBJ2-2, with D unclear. Germline-derived CDR1 and CDR2 are LNHDA and SQIVND (reference sequence). V was shortened by 1 base and J by 2 bases, with 11 bases between the two germline ends. The CDR3 totals 16 residues. Full variable domain (remainder filled in from reference TRBV19 and TRBJ2-2): DGGITQSPKYLFRKEGQNVTLSCEQNLNHDAMYWYRQDPGQGLRLIYYSQIVNDFQKGDIAEGYSVSREKKESFPLTVTSAQKNPTAFYLCASSIGAGINTGELFFGEGSRLTVL.

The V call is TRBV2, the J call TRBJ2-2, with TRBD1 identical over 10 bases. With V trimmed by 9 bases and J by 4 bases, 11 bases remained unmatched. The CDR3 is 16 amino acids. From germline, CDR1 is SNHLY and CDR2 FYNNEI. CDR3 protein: CASSRDRGLVTGELFF. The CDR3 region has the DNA TGTGCCAGTTCCCGGGACAGGGGTTTGGTCACCGGGGAGCTGTTTTTT.

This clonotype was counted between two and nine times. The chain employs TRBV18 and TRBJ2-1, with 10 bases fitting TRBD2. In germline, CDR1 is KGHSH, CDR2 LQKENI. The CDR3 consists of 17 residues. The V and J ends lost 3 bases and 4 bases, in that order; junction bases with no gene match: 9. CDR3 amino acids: CASSPRLAGAKYNEQFF. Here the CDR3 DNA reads TGTGCCAGCTCACCGAGGCTAGCGGGGGCCAAATACAATGAGCAGTTCTTC.

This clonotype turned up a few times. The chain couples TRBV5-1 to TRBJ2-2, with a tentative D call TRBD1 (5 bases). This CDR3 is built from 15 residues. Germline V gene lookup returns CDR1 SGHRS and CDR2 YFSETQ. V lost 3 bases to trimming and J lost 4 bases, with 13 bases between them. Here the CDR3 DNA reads TGCGCCAGCAGCTCAGTCCAGGGTGGCACCGGGGAGCTGTTTTTT. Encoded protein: CASSSVQGGTGELFF. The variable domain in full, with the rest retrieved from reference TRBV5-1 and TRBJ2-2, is KAGVTQTPRYLIKTRGQQVTLSCSPISGHRSVSWYQQTPGQGLQFLFEYFSETQRNKGNFPGRFSGRQFSNSRSEMNVSTLELGDSALYLCASSSVQGGTGELFFGEGSRLTVL.

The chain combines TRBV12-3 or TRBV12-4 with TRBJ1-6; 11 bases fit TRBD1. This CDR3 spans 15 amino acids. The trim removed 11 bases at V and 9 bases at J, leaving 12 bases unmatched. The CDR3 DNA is TGTGCCTTCAGTTTGGGGACAGGGGGTTCTTCACCCCTCCACTTT. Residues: CAFSLGTGGSSPLHF.

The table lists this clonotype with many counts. CDR3 protein: CSAGWGTAETQYF. In DNA form, the CDR3 reads TGCAGCGCTGGGTGGGGGACAGCGGAGACCCAGTACTTC. The chain has TRBV29-1 and TRBJ2-5; the match to TRBD1 covers 7 bases. This CDR3 has 13 amino acids. After removal of 7 bases from V and 5 bases from J, the junction contained 10 bases not matched to a gene. CDR1 and CDR2 from the germline V gene are SQVTM and ANQGSEA.

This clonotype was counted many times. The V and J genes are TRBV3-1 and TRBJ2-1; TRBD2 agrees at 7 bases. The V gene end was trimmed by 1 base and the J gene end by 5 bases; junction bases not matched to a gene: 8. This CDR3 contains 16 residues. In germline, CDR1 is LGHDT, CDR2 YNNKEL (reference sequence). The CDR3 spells CASSQALQTSHNEQFF. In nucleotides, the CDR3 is TGTGCCAGCAGCCAAGCTTTACAGACTAGCCACAATGAGCAGTTCTTC.